Listed below are T cell receptor beta chains from one sample, sequenced in a study of blood T cell repertoires in COVID-19. This table comes from immunoSEQ multiplex PCR, and its TCRdb copy is limited to in-frame clones, with some not included. The data contain 110,000 to 150,000 clones, 84% of them singletons. Material: PBMCs or T cells enriched from blood (not recorded which). The receptors were sampled from a man in his forties with acute COVID-19. CDR3s include the opening cysteine and the closing phenylalanine or tryptophan. Each record gives: D gene, clone size, J gene, V gene, CDR3 protein, CDR3 DNA. The D gene is left open where the match is weak. Size values are once, few and many counts, or a class for expanded clones, and some rows have none.

D gene: TRBD2
clone size: NA
J gene: TRBJ2-1
V gene: TRBV7-9
CDR3 protein: CAVAGASTYNEQFF
CDR3 DNA: TGTGCCGTAGCGGGGGCATCTACCTACAATGAGCAGTTCTTC

D gene: NA
clone size: NA
J gene: TRBJ1-3
V gene: TRBV13
CDR3 protein: CASSLGRENTIYF
CDR3 DNA: TGTGCCAGCAGTTTGGGCCGGGAAAACACCATATATTTT

D gene: NA
clone size: NA
J gene: TRBJ2-3
V gene: TRBV6-1
CDR3 protein: CASSELGTSTDTQYF
CDR3 DNA: TGTGCCAGCAGTGAACTAGGCACTAGCACAGATACGCAGTATTTT

D gene: NA
clone size: NA
J gene: TRBJ1-1
V gene: TRBV6-5
CDR3 protein: CASRQSFATEAFF
CDR3 DNA: TGTGCCAGCAGACAAAGTTTCGCCACTGAAGCTTTCTTT

D gene: NA
clone size: NA
J gene: TRBJ2-2
V gene: TRBV10-1
CDR3 protein: CASTGSANTGELFF
CDR3 DNA: TGCGCCAGCACCGGGTCGGCGAACACCGGGGAGCTGTTTTTT

D gene: NA
clone size: NA
J gene: TRBJ1-2
V gene: TRBV9
CDR3 protein: CASSVAGQQGYTF
CDR3 DNA: TGTGCCAGCAGCGTAGCTGGGCAGCAGGGCTACACCTTC

D gene: NA
clone size: NA
J gene: TRBJ2-3
V gene: TRBV29-1
CDR3 protein: CSVEYLAFATQYF
CDR3 DNA: TGCAGCGTTGAATACCTGGCCTTTGCTACGCAGTATTTT

D gene: TRBD1
clone size: once
J gene: TRBJ2-3
V gene: TRBV2
CDR3 protein: CATRQGAIGDTQYF
CDR3 DNA: TGTGCCACAAGACAGGGGGCGATCGGAGATACGCAGTATTTT

D gene: TRBD1
clone size: NA
J gene: TRBJ1-4
V gene: TRBV15
CDR3 protein: CATSSPTGTAVALFF
CDR3 DNA: TGTGCCACCAGCAGCCCCACTGGGACAGCGGTTGCACTGTTTTTT

D gene: NA
clone size: NA
J gene: TRBJ2-5
V gene: TRBV30
CDR3 protein: CAWSAAGETQYF
CDR3 DNA: TGTGCCTGGAGTGCGGCAGGGGAGACCCAGTACTTC

D gene: NA
clone size: NA
J gene: TRBJ1-5
V gene: TRBV6-5
CDR3 protein: CASLRAHSEPQHF
CDR3 DNA: TGTGCCAGCCTCAGGGCCCACTCCGAGCCCCAGCATTTT

D gene: NA
clone size: NA
J gene: TRBJ1-5
V gene: TRBV6-2/TRBV6-3
CDR3 protein: CASSYGGAGNQPQHF
CDR3 DNA: TGTGCCAGCAGTTACGGGGGGGCCGGCAATCAGCCCCAGCATTTT

D gene: NA
clone size: once
J gene: TRBJ2-1
V gene: TRBV7-2
CDR3 protein: CASSLPTVDEQFF
CDR3 DNA: TGTGCCAGCAGCTTACCCACGGTGGATGAGCAGTTCTTC

D gene: TRBD2
clone size: NA
J gene: TRBJ2-3
V gene: TRBV4-1
CDR3 protein: CASSHPGRDGALGYTQYF
CDR3 DNA: TGCGCCAGCAGCCACCCCGGGAGGGACGGGGCCCTCGGATATACGCAGTATTTT

D gene: NA
clone size: NA
J gene: TRBJ2-7
V gene: TRBV9
CDR3 protein: CASSVASGTGGYYEQYF
CDR3 DNA: TGTGCCAGCAGCGTAGCTTCGGGCACAGGAGGGTACTACGAGCAGTACTTC

D gene: NA
clone size: NA
J gene: TRBJ1-1
V gene: TRBV29-1
CDR3 protein: CSVSQGGRTEAFF
CDR3 DNA: TGCAGCGTTAGTCAGGGAGGGCGGACTGAAGCTTTCTTT

D gene: NA
clone size: NA
J gene: TRBJ2-7
V gene: TRBV7-2
CDR3 protein: CASSLAWTAGGLYEQYF
CDR3 DNA: TGTGCCAGCAGCTTAGCCTGGACAGCCGGAGGCCTCTACGAGCAGTACTTC

D gene: TRBD2
clone size: NA
J gene: TRBJ2-1
V gene: TRBV5-6
CDR3 protein: CASSLSGRLDNEQFF
CDR3 DNA: TGTGCCAGCAGCTTGAGCGGGAGATTGGACAATGAGCAGTTCTTC

D gene: NA
clone size: NA
J gene: TRBJ1-4
V gene: TRBV7-2
CDR3 protein: CASSPRLRDGNEKLFF
CDR3 DNA: TGTGCCAGCAGCCCCCGGCTCAGGGATGGTAATGAAAAACTGTTTTTT

D gene: NA
clone size: NA
J gene: TRBJ2-7
V gene: TRBV20-1
CDR3 protein: CSTGPEQYF
CDR3 DNA: TGCAGTACAGGCCCCGAGCAGTACTTC

D gene: NA
clone size: NA
J gene: TRBJ2-3
V gene: TRBV29-1
CDR3 protein: CSVEDFSGTGIDTQYF
CDR3 DNA: TGCAGCGTTGAAGATTTTAGCGGGACAGGGATAGATACGCAGTATTTT

D gene: TRBD2
clone size: NA
J gene: TRBJ2-3
V gene: TRBV7-2
CDR3 protein: CASSPGGGYTTQYF
CDR3 DNA: TGTGCCAGCAGCCCGGGGGGGGGTTATACTACGCAGTATTTT

D gene: NA
clone size: once
J gene: TRBJ1-1
V gene: TRBV24-1
CDR3 protein: CATSVSNRVRLGLVPEAFF
CDR3 DNA: TGTGCCACCAGTGTCTCTAACAGGGTTCGGTTAGGGTTGGTACCTGAAGCTTTCTTT

D gene: NA
clone size: NA
J gene: TRBJ1-6
V gene: TRBV27
CDR3 protein: CASSFHLTGLDNSPLHF
CDR3 DNA: TGTGCCAGCAGTTTCCACCTAACAGGGTTGGATAATTCACCCCTCCACTTT

D gene: NA
clone size: NA
J gene: TRBJ2-2
V gene: TRBV6-5
CDR3 protein: CASNELRSTGELFF
CDR3 DNA: TGTGCCAGCAACGAGCTGAGGAGCACCGGGGAGCTGTTTTTT

D gene: NA
clone size: few
J gene: TRBJ1-3
V gene: TRBV30
CDR3 protein: CASGGGSRSGNTIYF
CDR3 DNA: TGTGCCTCGGGGGGGGGTAGTCGCTCTGGAAACACCATATATTTT

D gene: NA
clone size: NA
J gene: TRBJ1-2
V gene: TRBV7-2
CDR3 protein: CASSPTGEAYGYTF
CDR3 DNA: TGTGCCAGCAGCCCGACCGGGGAGGCTTATGGCTACACCTTC

D gene: TRBD2
clone size: NA
J gene: TRBJ2-3
V gene: TRBV7-2
CDR3 protein: CASSLQSGRRTDTQYF
CDR3 DNA: TGTGCCAGCAGCTTACAGAGCGGGAGGAGGACAGATACGCAGTATTTT

D gene: TRBD1
clone size: NA
J gene: TRBJ2-2
V gene: TRBV28
CDR3 protein: CASSLLTTRGLPGELFF
CDR3 DNA: TGTGCCAGCAGTTTATTAACCACTAGGGGGCTGCCCGGGGAGCTGTTTTTT

D gene: NA
clone size: NA
J gene: TRBJ2-1
V gene: TRBV11-3
CDR3 protein: CASSLVGPTEQFF
CDR3 DNA: TGTGCCAGCAGCTTAGTGGGGCCCACTGAGCAGTTCTTC

D gene: TRBD1
clone size: NA
J gene: TRBJ1-6
V gene: TRBV18
CDR3 protein: CASSTGQGPNSPLHF
CDR3 DNA: TGTGCCAGCTCAACTGGACAGGGCCCTAATTCACCCCTCCACTTT

D gene: NA
clone size: NA
J gene: TRBJ2-1
V gene: TRBV29-1
CDR3 protein: CSVEDYEGGLNEQFF
CDR3 DNA: TGCAGCGTTGAAGATTATGAAGGGGGTCTCAATGAGCAGTTCTTC

D gene: TRBD1
clone size: NA
J gene: TRBJ2-7
V gene: TRBV7-2
CDR3 protein: CASSTPDRGSLHEQYF
CDR3 DNA: TGTGCCAGCAGCACCCCCGACAGGGGATCTCTCCACGAGCAGTACTTC

D gene: NA
clone size: NA
J gene: TRBJ2-2
V gene: TRBV18
CDR3 protein: CASSPPASPGELFF
CDR3 DNA: TGTGCCAGCTCACCACCCGCTAGCCCCGGGGAGCTGTTTTTT

D gene: NA
clone size: NA
J gene: TRBJ2-1
V gene: TRBV7-9
CDR3 protein: CASSVLASNDEQFF
CDR3 DNA: TGTGCCAGCAGCGTACTCGCGTCAAACGATGAGCAGTTCTTC

D gene: TRBD1
clone size: once
J gene: TRBJ2-7
V gene: TRBV28
CDR3 protein: CASTLWAAGGGYEQYF
CDR3 DNA: TGTGCCAGCACCTTATGGGCGGCAGGGGGCGGCTACGAGCAGTACTTC

D gene: NA
clone size: NA
J gene: TRBJ2-1
V gene: TRBV28
CDR3 protein: CASSRAGRSGEQFF
CDR3 DNA: TGTGCCAGCAGTCGGGCGGGGCGTTCGGGGGAGCAGTTCTTC

D gene: TRBD1
clone size: NA
J gene: TRBJ2-7
V gene: TRBV28
CDR3 protein: CASSSSGTGGSYEQYF
CDR3 DNA: TGTGCCAGCAGCAGTTCCGGGACAGGGGGGTCCTACGAGCAGTACTTC

D gene: TRBD1
clone size: NA
J gene: TRBJ1-2
V gene: TRBV5-6
CDR3 protein: CASSIGTGARYTF
CDR3 DNA: TGTGCCAGCAGCATCGGGACAGGGGCCAGATACACCTTC

D gene: NA
clone size: NA
J gene: TRBJ2-1
V gene: TRBV11-2
CDR3 protein: CASSSPPGLDAYNEQFF
CDR3 DNA: TGTGCCAGCAGCTCCCCTCCCGGCCTAGATGCCTACAATGAGCAGTTCTTC

D gene: TRBD1
clone size: NA
J gene: TRBJ2-3
V gene: TRBV27
CDR3 protein: CASSLYGDRVGDTQYF
CDR3 DNA: TGTGCCAGCAGTTTATATGGGGACAGGGTGGGAGATACGCAGTATTTT

D gene: NA
clone size: NA
J gene: TRBJ1-1
V gene: TRBV2
CDR3 protein: CASSDREGTEAFF
CDR3 DNA: TGTGCCAGCAGTGACAGGGAGGGCACTGAAGCTTTCTTT

D gene: NA
clone size: NA
J gene: TRBJ1-1
V gene: TRBV28
CDR3 protein: CASSSPGTEAFF
CDR3 DNA: TGTGCCAGCAGTTCACCAGGCACTGAAGCTTTCTTT

D gene: NA
clone size: NA
J gene: TRBJ2-7
V gene: TRBV29-1
CDR3 protein: CSVRPGDPYEQYF
CDR3 DNA: TGCAGCGTGCGACCGGGAGATCCCTACGAGCAGTACTTC

D gene: TRBD2
clone size: NA
J gene: TRBJ2-3
V gene: TRBV7-2
CDR3 protein: CASSYRTSGSDTQYF
CDR3 DNA: TGTGCCAGCAGCTACCGGACTAGCGGTTCAGATACGCAGTATTTT

D gene: NA
clone size: NA
J gene: TRBJ2-2
V gene: TRBV3-1/TRBV3-2
CDR3 protein: CASSPLGGSNTGELFF
CDR3 DNA: TGTGCCAGCAGCCCGCTAGGAGGGTCGAACACCGGGGAGCTGTTTTTT

D gene: TRBD2
clone size: NA
J gene: TRBJ2-1
V gene: TRBV5-8
CDR3 protein: CASSRGLAGGASYNEQFF
CDR3 DNA: TGTGCCAGCAGCCGGGGGCTAGCGGGAGGGGCCTCCTACAATGAGCAGTTCTTC

D gene: NA
clone size: NA
J gene: TRBJ1-5
V gene: TRBV10-3
CDR3 protein: CAISEEGGQPQHF
CDR3 DNA: TGTGCCATCAGTGAGGAGGGAGGCCAGCCCCAGCATTTT

D gene: NA
clone size: NA
J gene: TRBJ1-1
V gene: TRBV7-2
CDR3 protein: CASSLPLRQKNTEAFF
CDR3 DNA: TGTGCCAGCAGCTTACCGCTGCGACAGAAAAACACTGAAGCTTTCTTT

D gene: TRBD1
clone size: NA
J gene: TRBJ1-6
V gene: TRBV10-3
CDR3 protein: CATSTGTGNNSPLHF
CDR3 DNA: TGTGCCACCTCAACCGGGACAGGAAATAATTCACCCCTCCACTTT

D gene: NA
clone size: once
J gene: TRBJ1-2
V gene: TRBV5-5
CDR3 protein: CASSLVPGGNYGYTF
CDR3 DNA: TGTGCCAGCAGCTTGGTCCCAGGTGGAAACTATGGCTACACCTTC

D gene: TRBD1
clone size: NA
J gene: TRBJ1-5
V gene: TRBV3-1/TRBV3-2
CDR3 protein: CASSQNPGTGNQPQHF
CDR3 DNA: TGTGCCAGCAGCCAGAACCCGGGGACAGGGAACCAGCCCCAGCATTTT